The next 19 T cell receptor beta chains were all read from a single sample in a study of CXCR3-negative and CXCR3-positive naive CD8 T cells. Findings and caveats of the study: For CXCR3-positive naive cells, TRB CDR3s were more hydrophobic than those of CXCR3-negative naive cells.

These TCRs are of unknown antigen specificity. Via 5' RACE with UMI labels, TRB cDNA libraries were prepared. TCRdb re-called the 5' RACE reads, yielding one record per CDR3 amino acid sequence without DNA. Its table records about 89,000 distinct CDR3 sequences. Sequencing was done on a sample of naive CXCR3+ CD8+ T cells from blood. The subset denotes: CD45RO-CCR7+CD27+CD95- naive CD8+ T cells expressing CXCR3 (TNR3+). These receptors all stem from a human donor in good health. Some clones in this sample may be carry-over from other donors' samples.

The chain uses TRBV7-9 and TRBJ2-1; there is no DNA to check the TCRdb D call of TRBD1. The CDR3 has 16 residues. Germline values: CDR1 SEHNR, CDR2 FQNEAQ (reference sequence). CDR3 region: CASSPQTDRSYNEQFF.

The chain carries TRBV12-3 or TRBV12-4 and TRBJ2-4; TCRdb selects TRBD1, and the lack of DNA leaves this call unchecked. The CDR3 length is 15 residues. CDR3 region: CASRSNGAGENIQYF.

This chain links TRBV6-1 with TRBJ2-7. Germline V CDR1 and CDR2: MNHNS, SASEGT. The CDR3 covers 13 residues. The CDR3 protein is CASSGKWVGEQYF.

This chain links TRBV5-1 with TRBJ2-2. Germline V gene sequence: CDR1 SGHRS, CDR2 YFSETQ. CDR3 length: 17 amino acids. This CDR3 reads CASSSNGVGTGSGELFF. Full variable domain (missing parts from reference TRBV5-1 and TRBJ2-2): KAGVTQTPRYLIKTRGQQVTLSCSPISGHRSVSWYQQTPGQGLQFLFEYFSETQRNKGNFPGRFSGRQFSNSRSEMNVSTLELGDSALYLCASSSNGVGTGSGELFFGEGSRLTVL.

The chain couples TRBV4-1 to TRBJ1-1; the D gene TCRdb calls, TRBD1, cannot be checked with no DNA. The CDR3 runs 14 residues. Germline CDR1 is MGHRA and CDR2 is YSYEKL. The CDR3 loop reads CASSQGVPGSEAFF.

This rearrangement joins TRBV28 to TRBJ2-7; TCRdb reports TRBD1, a call that lacks DNA to check it against. In germline, CDR1 is MDHEN, CDR2 SYDVKM. CDR3 length: 15 residues. The CDR3 is CASSLGQGIIYEQYF.

The chain uses TRBV28 and TRBJ2-7; TCRdb's D call, TRBD2, is unchecked because there is no DNA. This CDR3 contains 16 residues. Germline CDR1 and CDR2: MDHEN and SYDVKM. CDR3 sequence reads: CASSPPAAGSSYEQYF.

CDR3 in amino acids: CASREAGGANVLTF. This chain connects TRBV5-1 to TRBJ2-6; TCRdb's D call of TRBD2 is untestable without DNA. Germline loops: CDR1 SGHRS, CDR2 YFSETQ. The CDR3 is made up of 14 amino acids. The full variable domain, its missing parts supplied by reference TRBV5-1 and TRBJ2-6, is KAGVTQTPRYLIKTRGQQVTLSCSPISGHRSVSWYQQTPGQGLQFLFEYFSETQRNKGNFPGRFSGRQFSNSRSEMNVSTLELGDSALYLCASREAGGANVLTFGAGSRLTVL.

This sequence joins TRBV28 and TRBJ2-7; without DNA, the TCRdb call of TRBD1 cannot be checked. From germline, CDR1 is MDHEN and CDR2 SYDVKM. The CDR3 runs to 14 residues. CDR3 sequence reads: CASSFRGASYEQYF.

This chain links TRBV19 with TRBJ2-7; the D call of TRBD2 rests on TCRdb alone, since no DNA is present to check it. The germline gives CDR1 LNHDA, CDR2 SQIVND (reference sequence). This CDR3 spans 15 amino acids. CDR3: CASDPLSGGTYEQYF.

The rearrangement links TRBV5-1 to TRBJ1-1; TCRdb selects TRBD1, and the lack of DNA leaves this call unchecked. The CDR3 extends over 15 amino acids. CDR1 SGHRS and CDR2 YFSETQ come from the germline V gene. CDR3 protein: CASSLRYPGDTEAFF.

V usage is TRBV14 and J usage is TRBJ1-4. The germline V gene has CDR1 SGHDN and CDR2 FVKESK. The CDR3 contains 12 residues. The CDR3 is CASSQVGEKLFF.

The CDR3 region is CASSARRDRVNYGYTF. The chain has TRBV9 and TRBJ1-2; with no DNA, the TCRdb D assignment of TRBD1 cannot be verified. The CDR3 length is 16 residues. Per the germline V gene, CDR1 is SGDLS and CDR2 is YYNGEE.

V usage is TRBV24-1 and J usage is TRBJ1-1; lacking DNA, the TRBD1 call made by TCRdb goes unchecked. This CDR3 comprises 12 residues. The germline V gene has CDR1 KGHDR and CDR2 SFDVKD. This CDR3 is CATSDLGREAFF.

This rearrangement joins TRBV5-1 to TRBJ1-1; TCRdb outputs TRBD1, but without DNA this stays unchecked. This CDR3 region has 14 residues. CDR1 is SGHRS, CDR2 YFSETQ, per germline. The CDR3: CASTLGQGKTEAFF. Using reference TRBV5-1 and TRBJ1-1 for the parts outside the CDR3, the full variable domain is KAGVTQTPRYLIKTRGQQVTLSCSPISGHRSVSWYQQTPGQGLQFLFEYFSETQRNKGNFPGRFSGRQFSNSRSEMNVSTLELGDSALYLCASTLGQGKTEAFFGQGTRLTVV.

The J gene is TRBJ2-1, the V gene TRBV15; with no DNA, the TCRdb D assignment of TRBD1 cannot be verified. This CDR3 spans 16 amino acids. The germline V gene has CDR1 LNHNV and CDR2 YYDKDF (reference sequence). CDR3 protein: CATSPRGYSSYNEQFF.

The gene calls are TRBV4-3 and TRBJ1-1. CDR1 LGHNA and CDR2 YSLEER come from the germline V gene. This CDR3 is 17 amino acids long. The CDR3 protein is CASSQEWAAGGSTEAFF.

This chain uses TRBV20-1 with TRBJ2-1; TCRdb's D gene call, TRBD1, goes unchecked for lack of DNA. CDR1 and CDR2 (germline): DFQATT, SNEGSKA (reference sequence). The CDR3 is made up of 15 amino acids. The CDR3 here is CSARGQGRSYNEQFF.

The chain's CDR3 is CAIPSYASGDWETQYF. The chain recombines TRBV28 with TRBJ2-5; there is no DNA to check the TCRdb D call of TRBD2. CDR1 is MDHEN and CDR2 is SYDVKM in the germline V gene. The CDR3 has 16 residues.